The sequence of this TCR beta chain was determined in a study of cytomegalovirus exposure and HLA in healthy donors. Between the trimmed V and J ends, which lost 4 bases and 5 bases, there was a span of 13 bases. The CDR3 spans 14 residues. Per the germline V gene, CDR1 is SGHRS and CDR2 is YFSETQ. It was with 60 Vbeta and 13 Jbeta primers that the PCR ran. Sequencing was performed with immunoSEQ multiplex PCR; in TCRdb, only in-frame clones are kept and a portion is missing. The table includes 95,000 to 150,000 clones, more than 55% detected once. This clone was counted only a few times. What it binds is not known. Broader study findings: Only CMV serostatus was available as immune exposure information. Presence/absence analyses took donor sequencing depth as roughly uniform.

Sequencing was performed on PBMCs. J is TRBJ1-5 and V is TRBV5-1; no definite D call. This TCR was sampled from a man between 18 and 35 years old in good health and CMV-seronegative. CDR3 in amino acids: CASSPGGGHQPQHF. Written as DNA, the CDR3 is TGCGCCAGCAGCCCGGGAGGAGGTCATCAGCCCCAGCATTTT. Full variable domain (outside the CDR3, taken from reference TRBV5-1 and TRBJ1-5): KAGVTQTPRYLIKTRGQQVTLSCSPISGHRSVSWYQQTPGQGLQFLFEYFSETQRNKGNFPGRFSGRQFSNSRSEMNVSTLELGDSALYLCASSPGGGHQPQHFGDGTRLSIL.